This T cell receptor (beta chain) originates from a study of vaccination effects on CD4 cells after COVID-19. Background on the study: Post-vaccine specimens were collected at a median of 72 days following the second dose. Cultures of 2 million or so PBMC per well contained 10 IU/ml IL-2 plus 10 ug/ml peptides. Overall study findings and caveats: Clones arising from infection and from vaccination showed marked clonal contraction late after vaccination.

Sequenced by immunoSEQ multiplex PCR; TCRdb stores in-frame clones only, minus some. The sample shows some 60,000 clones, nearly 80% of them seen only once. Note on this clone: The antigen is undetermined.

The V and J ends lost 2 bases and 3 bases, in that order; junction bases with no gene match: 8. The CDR3 loop spans 18 amino acids. CDR1 is LNHDA and CDR2 is SQIVND in the germline V gene (reference sequence). Investigators separated out CD4+ T cells once around eleven days of culture had passed. It was two doses of either the BNT162b2 or mRNA-1273 vaccine that participants received. Nobody among the vaccine recipients had prior SARS-CoV-2 infection (nucleocapsid antibodies were negative). The starting material was CD4+ T cells from PBMCs cultured without peptide, obtained after COVID-19 vaccination. The TCR originated in a human donor who received a COVID-19 vaccine. The chain links TRBV19 to TRBJ2-6, with TRBD1 identical over 9 bases. In DNA, the CDR3 is TGTGCCAGTAGTATAACCGGGACAGGGTTCGGTGGGGCCAACGTCCTGACTTTC. It encodes CASSITGTGFGGANVLTF.